What follows are 26 T cell receptor beta chains derived from one specimen sequenced in a study of blood T cells in healthy people across ages (dated by TCRdb to the mid-2010s). The protocol used for the library was 5' RACE. The sequencer listed for this sample is Illumina HiSeq 2500. A second PCR of roughly 6 to 12 cycles was performed with a sample-barcoded 5' primer and a J-beta primer mix. TCRdb reworked the public reads: Q25 trimming with fastp, MiXCR clone assembly, productive beta chains retained. Merged by CDR3 protein, the rows form single entries marked with the most common genes and DNA. The sample data list 600,000 to 850,000 distinct CDR3 sequences, and 20% to 30% of these were observed just once. The ten largest clones add up to under 10% of the sample. These data were also reused for a study on T cells of mothers and their children.

Input material: blood. These receptors originate from a boy younger than 18 in good health.

This clonotype appeared many times. V and J are TRBV12-3 or TRBV12-4 and TRBJ2-5; D gene uncertain. Trimming stripped 0 bases from V and 5 bases from J, with 4 bases between. CDR3 size: 12 residues. The CDR3 is CASSLAWETQYF. CDR3 nucleotides: TGTGCCAGCAGTTTAGCGTGGGAGACCCAGTACTTC.

This chain connects TRBV29-1 to TRBJ2-7; D call uncertain. Germline loops: CDR1 SQVTM, CDR2 ANQGSEA. V lost 5 bases to trimming and J lost 2 bases, with 13 bases between them. The CDR3 has 13 residues. The CDR3 coding sequence is TGCAGCGTTCAGAATACCGCGGCCTACGAGCAGTACTTC. It specifies CSVQNTAAYEQYF.

The chain links TRBV20-1 to TRBJ2-2; D unclear. The germline gives CDR1 DFQATT, CDR2 SNEGSKA (reference sequence). There are 12 residues in the CDR3. The CDR3 reads CSAPRGSGELFF. As DNA, the CDR3 is TGCAGCGCTCCACGTGGGTCCGGGGAGCTGTTTTTT.

This clonotype was seen a single time. This rearrangement joins TRBV11-2 to TRBJ1-1; no clear D gene. CDR1 is SGHAT, CDR2 FQNNGV, per germline. The CDR3 spans 16 residues. V lost 4 bases, J lost 1 base, and 16 bases lay in between. The CDR3 loop is CASSSDPEMRNTEAFF. The DNA for the CDR3 is TGTGCCAGCAGCTCCGACCCCGAAATGAGGAACACTGAAGCTTTCTTT.

This chain joins TRBV28 and TRBJ2-7; TRBD2 agrees at 11 bases. Germline V CDR1 and CDR2: MDHEN, SYDVKM. The CDR3 has 15 residues. The V gene end was trimmed by 4 bases and the J gene end by 6 bases; junction bases not matched to a gene: 8. The CDR3 reads CASSSPLAGVSEQYF. CDR3 bases: TGTGCCAGCAGTTCCCCACTAGCGGGAGTGAGCGAGCAGTACTTC. Full variable domain (outside the CDR3, taken from reference TRBV28 and TRBJ2-7): DVKVTQSSRYLVKRTGEKVFLECVQDMDHENMFWYRQDPGLGLRLIYFSYDVKMKEKGDIPEGYSVSREKKERFSLILESASTNQTSMYLCASSSPLAGVSEQYFGPGTRLTVT.

The chain combines TRBV7-2 with TRBJ2-1; the D is unclear. V dropped 1 base and J dropped 4 bases, with 8 bases sitting between them. The germline V gene has CDR1 SGHTA and CDR2 FQGNSA. The CDR3 spans 14 residues. The CDR3 DNA reads TGTGCCAGCAGCTTAGGATACGGGTACAATGAGCAGTTCTTC. Encoded protein: CASSLGYGYNEQFF.

This chain links TRBV20-1 with TRBJ2-5, with D unresolved. This CDR3 spans 10 amino acids. The V and J ends lost 3 bases and 5 bases respectively, with 4 bases between them. CDR1 is DFQATT, CDR2 SNEGSKA, per germline (reference sequence). This CDR3 is CSARMETQYF. In nucleotides, the CDR3 is TGCAGTGCTAGGATGGAGACCCAGTACTTC.

In its sample, this clonotype was seen a few times. The J gene is TRBJ2-7, the V gene TRBV19, with 11 bases aligning to TRBD2. This CDR3 is built from 15 residues. Germline CDR1 is LNHDA and CDR2 is SQIVND (reference sequence). The J segment lost 4 bases and the V segment lost 4 bases, leaving 6 bases of the junction unmatched. The CDR3 DNA reads TGTGCCAGTAGTAAACTAGCGGGAGATTCTTACGAGCAGTACTTC. Translated: CASSKLAGDSYEQYF.

To note about this clonotype: Germline is not matched at one junction end, which may reflect a read error. This chain joins TRBV7-7 and TRBJ2-1, with unresolved D. Judging by the DNA end, TRBJ2-5 fits better; the J call may be wrong. There are 14 residues in the CDR3. The germline V gene encodes CDR1 SSHAT and CDR2 FNYEAQ (reference sequence). For the CDR3, the DNA is TGTGCTAGCAGCCGATCCGGTTCGGAAGAGACCCAGTACTTC. Protein sequence: CASSRSGSEETQYF.

This clonotype has a handful of counts. This sequence joins TRBV10-3 and TRBJ2-1, with 8 bases identical to TRBD2. Germline loops: CDR1 ENHRY, CDR2 SYGVKD. V shed 0 bases, J shed 9 bases, and the junction held 7 bases outside the gene matches. The CDR3 sequence is 15 residues long. As DNA, the CDR3 is TGTGCCATCAGTGAGTCTGGCAGCGGGAGACGTGAGCAGTTCTTC. Its translation: CAISESGSGRREQFF.

The rearrangement links TRBV29-1 to TRBJ2-5; unclear D gene. The DNA matches TRBJ2-1 better at its end, which makes the J call doubtful. The germline V gene encodes CDR1 SQVTM and CDR2 ANQGSEA. CDR3 length equals 13 residues. CDR3 sequence (DNA): TGCAGCGTAGATACGGACCGGGCATGGGAGCAGTTCTTC. This sequence encodes CSVDTDRAWEQFF.

V gene TRBV20-1 combines with J gene TRBJ2-7, with TRBD1 matching 9 bases. This CDR3 is built from 13 residues. V gave up 3 bases and J gave up 6 bases; unmatched junction bases: 6. Germline lookup yields CDR1 DFQATT and CDR2 SNEGSKA (reference sequence). CDR3 protein: CSASGTGQAEQYF. CDR3 coding DNA: TGCAGTGCTAGCGGGACAGGGCAAGCCGAGCAGTACTTC.

This clonotype was observed a few times. This CDR3 is CASSPPLVGNTEAFF. The DNA for the CDR3 is TGTGCCAGCAGCCCCCCGCTGGTAGGGAACACTGAAGCTTTCTTT. The V and J genes are TRBV6-6 and TRBJ1-1; D is ambiguous. This CDR3 has 15 residues. Germline V gene lookup returns CDR1 MNHNY and CDR2 SVGAGI (reference sequence). Trimming left V 6 bases short and J 1 base short, with 15 bases between.

J is TRBJ2-1 and V is TRBV7-2; TRBD2 agrees at 9 bases. The V and J ends lost 5 bases and 6 bases, in that order; junction bases with no gene match: 8. Germline values: CDR1 SGHTA, CDR2 FQGNSA. The CDR3 consists of 15 residues. The chain's CDR3 is CASSPGGGGANEQFF. In DNA form, the CDR3 reads TGTGCCAGCAGCCCTGGTGGCGGGGGGGCCAATGAGCAGTTCTTC.

CDR3 amino acids: CASSQDMRVPGETQYF. Here the CDR3 DNA reads TGTGCCAGCAGCCAAGATATGCGCGTTCCAGGGGAGACCCAGTACTTC. The V and J genes are TRBV3-1 and TRBJ2-5; a weak D match, TRBD1 (5 bases). The V and J ends lost 0 bases and 5 bases respectively, with 16 bases between them. Looked up from germline, CDR1 is LGHDT and CDR2 is YNNKEL (reference sequence). The CDR3 loop spans 16 amino acids.

About this clonotype: A read error may produce the germline difference seen at one junction end. V usage is TRBV7-8 and J usage is TRBJ2-5, with 8 bases matching TRBD2. The CDR3 is 16 residues long. Germline CDR1 is SGHVS and CDR2 is FQNEAQ. CDR3 region: CTSSSPSGGISETQYF. The CDR3 DNA is TGTACCAGCAGCTCGCCCAGCGGGGGTATTTCAGAGACCCAGTACTTC.

This clonotype came up a few times. This chain links TRBV5-1 with TRBJ2-6, with 7 bases lining up with TRBD2. The CDR3 contains 17 residues. CDR1 is SGHRS and CDR2 is YFSETQ in the germline V gene. V gave up 0 bases and J gave up 2 bases; unmatched junction bases: 5. The chain's CDR3 is CASSLVGGSPGANVLTF. CDR3 DNA sequence: TGCGCCAGCAGCTTGGTTGGCGGGAGCCCTGGGGCCAACGTCCTGACTTTC.

The V and J genes are TRBV24-1 and TRBJ2-5, with a tentative D call TRBD1 (6 bases). TRBJ2-7 matches the DNA end more closely, so the J call is doubtful. CDR1 is KGHDR, CDR2 SFDVKD, per germline. There are 15 residues in the CDR3. In DNA, the CDR3 is TGTGCCACCAGTGATCGCGGACAGAGCTCCTACGAGCAGTACTTC. It is translated as CATSDRGQSSYEQYF.

V and J are TRBV24-1 and TRBJ2-3; D remains ambiguous. The CDR3 contains 15 residues. From germline, CDR1 is KGHDR and CDR2 SFDVKD. V lost 7 bases to trimming and J lost 4 bases, with 17 bases between them. CDR3 sequence: CATSKDWAVADTQYF. The CDR3 DNA reads as TGTGCCACCAGCAAAGATTGGGCCGTAGCAGATACGCAGTATTTT.

J is TRBJ2-5 and V is TRBV6-5, with D possibly matching TRBD2 (5 bases). The J call may be mistaken, given a closer DNA end match to TRBJ2-7. The V gene's germline CDR1 is MNHEY and CDR2 SVGAGI. The CDR3 has 14 residues. DNA of the CDR3: TGTGCCAGCAGTTCCGTTTCCGGGGCCTACGAGCAGTACTTC. Translated: CASSSVSGAYEQYF.

This clonotype showed up just a few times. The chain is built from TRBV7-3 and TRBJ2-1; 12 bases align to TRBD2. There are 16 residues in the CDR3. Germline loops: CDR1 SGHTA, CDR2 FQGTGA. V lost 3 bases, J lost 7 bases, and 7 bases stayed unmatched. The CDR3 loop is CASSFLTSGSINEQFF. The CDR3 bases are TGTGCCAGCAGCTTCCTGACTAGCGGGAGTATAAATGAGCAGTTCTTC.

The chain uses TRBV5-1 and TRBJ2-7, with 7 bases fitting TRBD2. The V segment lost 4 bases and the J segment 3 bases; nucleotides outside the gene matches: 10. The CDR3 covers 15 residues. Germline V lookup: CDR1 SGHRS, CDR2 YFSETQ. For the CDR3, the DNA is TGCGCCAGCAGCCTGAGGGCGGGAGCGGTCTACGAGCAGTACTTC. It codes for CASSLRAGAVYEQYF.

This clonotype came up a few times. The chain uses TRBV28 and TRBJ1-6; D not certain. CDR3 length: 16 residues. Trimming stripped 6 bases from V and 1 base from J, with 13 bases between. Germline V gene sequence: CDR1 MDHEN, CDR2 SYDVKM. The CDR3 spells CASREGLWSYNSPLHF. CDR3 DNA sequence: TGTGCCAGCAGAGAGGGTTTATGGTCCTATAATTCACCCCTCCACTTT.

V and J are TRBV6-2 or TRBV6-3 and TRBJ2-2; the D is unclear. V lost 4 bases and J 6 bases, leaving 9 bases between the germline ends. Germline V gene lookup returns CDR1 MNHEY and CDR2 SVGEGT. There are 13 residues in the CDR3. CDR3 residues: CASSFMEPGELFF. CDR3 DNA sequence: TGTGCCAGCAGTTTCATGGAGCCCGGGGAGCTGTTTTTT.

V is TRBV12-3 or TRBV12-4 and J is TRBJ2-5; 12 nucleotides match TRBD1. The CDR3 loop spans 15 amino acids. V lost 4 bases and J lost 4; bases outside the gene matches: 4. The CDR3 loop is CASSSGTGGAETQYF. The CDR3, as DNA: TGTGCCAGCAGTTCCGGGACAGGGGGCGCAGAGACCCAGTACTTC.

The chain joins TRBV15 to TRBJ1-5, with D unresolved. CDR1 LNHNV and CDR2 YYDKDF come from the germline V gene (reference sequence). The CDR3 runs to 12 residues. V shed 1 base and J shed 5 bases, with 3 bases lying between them. In DNA form, the CDR3 reads TGTGCCACCAGCAGAGGCTATCAGCCCCAGCATTTT. It yields the protein CATSRGYQPQHF.